The entry that follows covers one T cell receptor (beta chain) sequence. These data belong to a study of blood T cell repertoires in COVID-19. The V end lost 7 bases, the J end lost 7 bases, and 11 bases lay between the germline ends. The CDR3 sequence is 12 residues long. Germline V CDR1 and CDR2: SEHNR, FQNEAQ (reference sequence). Libraries were prepared by immunoSEQ multiplex PCR; TCRdb keeps only in-frame clonotypes and omits some of them. Of more than 300,000 clones detected, over 75% appear once; the ten largest clones hold over 9.5%. The sequencing input was peripheral blood. V gene TRBV7-9 combines with J gene TRBJ1-5; the D gene is possibly TRBD1 (6 bases). This TCR came from a woman aged 25 to 39 with COVID-19, enrolled during active disease. The CDR3 region is CASNREGQPQHF. The CDR3 DNA sequence: TGTGCCAGCAACAGGGAGGGCCAGCCCCAGCATTTT.